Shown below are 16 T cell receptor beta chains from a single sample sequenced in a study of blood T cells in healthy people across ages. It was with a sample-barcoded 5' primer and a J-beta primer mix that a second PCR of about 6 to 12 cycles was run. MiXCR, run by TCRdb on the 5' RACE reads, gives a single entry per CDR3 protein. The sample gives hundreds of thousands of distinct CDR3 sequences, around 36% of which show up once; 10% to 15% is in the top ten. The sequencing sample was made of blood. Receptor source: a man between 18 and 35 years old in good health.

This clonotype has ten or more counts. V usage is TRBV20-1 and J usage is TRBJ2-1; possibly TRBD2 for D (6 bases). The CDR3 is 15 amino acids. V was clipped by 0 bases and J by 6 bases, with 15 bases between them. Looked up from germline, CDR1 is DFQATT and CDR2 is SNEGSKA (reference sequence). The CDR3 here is CSARDQAGGLNEQFF. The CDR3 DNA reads TGCAGTGCTAGAGATCAGGCCGGAGGGCTCAATGAGCAGTTCTTC.

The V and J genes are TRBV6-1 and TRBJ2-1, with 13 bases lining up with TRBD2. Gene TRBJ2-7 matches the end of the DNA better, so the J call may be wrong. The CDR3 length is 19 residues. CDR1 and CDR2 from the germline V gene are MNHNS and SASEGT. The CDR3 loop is CASKDPGTSGANSYNEQYF. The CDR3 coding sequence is TGTGCCAGCAAAGATCCCGGGACTAGCGGGGCGAACTCCTACAATGAGCAGTACTTC.

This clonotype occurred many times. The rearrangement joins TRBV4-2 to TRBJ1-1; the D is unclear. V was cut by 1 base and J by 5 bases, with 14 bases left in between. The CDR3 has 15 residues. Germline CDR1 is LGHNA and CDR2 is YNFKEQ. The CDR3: CASSQVDPGGTEAFF. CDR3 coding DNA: TGTGCCAGCAGCCAAGTGGACCCCGGAGGGACTGAAGCTTTCTTT.

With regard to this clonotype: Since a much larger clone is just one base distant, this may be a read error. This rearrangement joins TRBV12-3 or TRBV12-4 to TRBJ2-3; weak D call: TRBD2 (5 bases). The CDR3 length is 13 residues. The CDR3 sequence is CACSFRRPDTQYF. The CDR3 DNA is TGTGCCTGCAGTTTTAGGAGGCCCGATACGCAGTATTTT.

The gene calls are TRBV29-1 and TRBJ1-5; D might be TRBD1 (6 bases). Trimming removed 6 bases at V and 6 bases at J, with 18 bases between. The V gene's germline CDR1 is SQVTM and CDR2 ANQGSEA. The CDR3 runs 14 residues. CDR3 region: CSVQTGPGVQPQHF. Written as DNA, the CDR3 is TGCAGCGTCCAGACAGGTCCCGGGGTTCAGCCCCAGCATTTT. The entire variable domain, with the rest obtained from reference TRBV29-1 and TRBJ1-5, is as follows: SAVISQKPSRDICQRGTSLTIQCQVDSQVTMMFWYRQQPGQSLTLIATANQGSEATYESGFVIDKFPISRPNLTFSTLTVSNMSPEDSSIYLCSVQTGPGVQPQHFGDGTRLSIL.

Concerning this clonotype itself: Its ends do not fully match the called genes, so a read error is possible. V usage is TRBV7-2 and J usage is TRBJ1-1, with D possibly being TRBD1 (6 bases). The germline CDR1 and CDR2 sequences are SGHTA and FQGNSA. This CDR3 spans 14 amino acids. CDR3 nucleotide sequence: TGTGTCAGCAGGAGACAGGATGGGAACACTGAAGCTTTCTTT. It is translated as CVSRRQDGNTEAFF.

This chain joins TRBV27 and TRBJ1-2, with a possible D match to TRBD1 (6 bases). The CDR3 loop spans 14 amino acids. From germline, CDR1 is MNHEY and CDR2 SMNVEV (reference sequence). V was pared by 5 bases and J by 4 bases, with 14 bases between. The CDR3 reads CASSPGGPVYGYTF. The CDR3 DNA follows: TGTGCCAGCAGTCCCGGGGGCCCTGTCTATGGCTACACCTTC.

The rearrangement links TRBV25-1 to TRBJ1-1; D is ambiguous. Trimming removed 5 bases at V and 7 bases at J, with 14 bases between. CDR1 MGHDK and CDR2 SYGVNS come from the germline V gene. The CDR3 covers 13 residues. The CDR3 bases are TGTGCCAGCAGTAGAGGCCCGGCCGTTGAAGCTTTCTTT. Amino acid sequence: CASSRGPAVEAFF.

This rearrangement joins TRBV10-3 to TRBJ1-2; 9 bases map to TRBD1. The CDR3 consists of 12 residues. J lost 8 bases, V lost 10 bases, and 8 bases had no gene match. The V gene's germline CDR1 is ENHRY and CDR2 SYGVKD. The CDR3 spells CASLDRGKGYTF. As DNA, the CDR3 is TGTGCCAGCCTAGACAGGGGGAAAGGCTACACCTTC.

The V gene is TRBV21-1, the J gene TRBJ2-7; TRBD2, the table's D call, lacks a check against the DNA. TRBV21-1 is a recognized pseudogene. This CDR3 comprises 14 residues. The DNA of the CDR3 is TGTGCCAGCAGGGGAGGGACCAGCTCCTACGAGCAGTACTTC. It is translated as CASRGGTSSYEQYF.

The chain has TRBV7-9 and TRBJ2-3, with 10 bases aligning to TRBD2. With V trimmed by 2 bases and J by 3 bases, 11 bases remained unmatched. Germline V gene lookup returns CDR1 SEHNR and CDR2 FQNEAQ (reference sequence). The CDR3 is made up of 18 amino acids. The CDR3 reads CASSLPRSGGVETDTQYF. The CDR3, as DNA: TGTGCCAGCAGCTTACCCAGAAGCGGGGGGGTTGAAACAGATACGCAGTATTTT.

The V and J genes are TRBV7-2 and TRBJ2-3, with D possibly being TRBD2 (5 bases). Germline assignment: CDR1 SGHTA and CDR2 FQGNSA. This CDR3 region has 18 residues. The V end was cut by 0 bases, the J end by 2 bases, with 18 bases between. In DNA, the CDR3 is TGTGCCAGCAGCTTAGCGGGGATCTCCGGGATTAACACAGATACGCAGTATTTT. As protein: CASSLAGISGINTDTQYF.

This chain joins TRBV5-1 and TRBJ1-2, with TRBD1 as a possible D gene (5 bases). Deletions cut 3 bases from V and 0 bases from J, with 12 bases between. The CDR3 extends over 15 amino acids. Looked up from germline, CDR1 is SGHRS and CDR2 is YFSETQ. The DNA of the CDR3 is TGCGCCAGCAGCTGGGGACGGCCCGCTAACTATGGCTACACCTTC. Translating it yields CASSWGRPANYGYTF.

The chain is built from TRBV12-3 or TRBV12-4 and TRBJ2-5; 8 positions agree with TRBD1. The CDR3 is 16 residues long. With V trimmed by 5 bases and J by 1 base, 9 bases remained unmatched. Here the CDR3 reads CASSPFRTGFQETQYF. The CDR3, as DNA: TGTGCCAGCAGTCCCTTCAGGACAGGGTTCCAAGAGACCCAGTACTTC.

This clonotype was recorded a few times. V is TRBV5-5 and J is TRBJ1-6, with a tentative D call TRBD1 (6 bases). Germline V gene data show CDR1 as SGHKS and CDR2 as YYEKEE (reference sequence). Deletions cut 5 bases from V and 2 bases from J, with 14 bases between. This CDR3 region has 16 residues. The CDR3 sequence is CASRHLTGAYNSPLHF. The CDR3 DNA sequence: TGTGCCAGCAGGCACTTGACAGGAGCCTATAATTCACCCCTCCACTTT.

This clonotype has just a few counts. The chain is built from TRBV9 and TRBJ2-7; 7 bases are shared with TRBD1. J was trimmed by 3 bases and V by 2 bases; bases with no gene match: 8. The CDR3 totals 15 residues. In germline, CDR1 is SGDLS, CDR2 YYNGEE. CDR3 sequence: CASSVDPGQHYEQYF. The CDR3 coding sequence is TGTGCCAGCAGCGTCGACCCGGGACAGCACTACGAGCAGTACTTC.